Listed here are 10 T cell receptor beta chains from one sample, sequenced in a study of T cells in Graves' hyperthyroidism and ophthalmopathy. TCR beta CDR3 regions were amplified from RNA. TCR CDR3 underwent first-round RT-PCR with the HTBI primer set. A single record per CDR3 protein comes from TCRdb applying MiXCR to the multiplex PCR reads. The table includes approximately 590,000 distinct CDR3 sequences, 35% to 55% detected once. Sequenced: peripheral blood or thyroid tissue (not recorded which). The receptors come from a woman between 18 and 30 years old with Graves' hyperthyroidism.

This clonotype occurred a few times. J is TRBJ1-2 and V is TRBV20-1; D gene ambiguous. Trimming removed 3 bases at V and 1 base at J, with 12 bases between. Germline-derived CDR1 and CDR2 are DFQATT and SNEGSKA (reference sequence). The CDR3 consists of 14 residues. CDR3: CSASIRESNYGYTF. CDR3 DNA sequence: TGCAGTGCTAGTATCCGTGAGAGTAACTATGGCTACACCTTC.

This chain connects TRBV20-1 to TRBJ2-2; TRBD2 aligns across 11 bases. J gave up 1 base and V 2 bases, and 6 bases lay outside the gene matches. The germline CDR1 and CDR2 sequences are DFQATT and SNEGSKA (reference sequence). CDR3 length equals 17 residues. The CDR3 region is CSARTGTSGGNTGELFF. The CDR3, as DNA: TGCAGTGCTAGAACCGGGACTAGCGGAGGGAACACCGGGGAGCTGTTTTTT.

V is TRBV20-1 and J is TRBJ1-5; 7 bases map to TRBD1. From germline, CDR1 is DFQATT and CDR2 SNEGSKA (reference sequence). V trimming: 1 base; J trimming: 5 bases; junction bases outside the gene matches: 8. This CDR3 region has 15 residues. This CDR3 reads CSARVRTGIDQPQHF. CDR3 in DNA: TGCAGTGCTAGAGTAAGGACAGGTATCGATCAGCCCCAGCATTTT.

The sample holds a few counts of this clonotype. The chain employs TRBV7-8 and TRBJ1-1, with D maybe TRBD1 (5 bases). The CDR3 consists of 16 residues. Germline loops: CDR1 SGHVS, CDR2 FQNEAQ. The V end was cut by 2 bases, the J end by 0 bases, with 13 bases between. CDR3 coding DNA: TGTGCCAGCAGCTTACGACAGAGAGAGATGAACACTGAAGCTTTCTTT. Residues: CASSLRQREMNTEAFF.

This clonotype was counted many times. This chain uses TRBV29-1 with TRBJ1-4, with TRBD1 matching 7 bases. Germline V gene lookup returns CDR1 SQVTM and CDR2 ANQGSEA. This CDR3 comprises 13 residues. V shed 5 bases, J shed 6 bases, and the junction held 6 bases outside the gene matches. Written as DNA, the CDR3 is TGCAGCGTTCCCGACAGGGCGGATGAAAAACTGTTTTTT. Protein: CSVPDRADEKLFF. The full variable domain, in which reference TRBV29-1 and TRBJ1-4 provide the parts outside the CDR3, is SAVISQKPSRDICQRGTSLTIQCQVDSQVTMMFWYRQQPGQSLTLIATANQGSEATYESGFVIDKFPISRPNLTFSTLTVSNMSPEDSSIYLCSVPDRADEKLFFGSGTQLSVL.

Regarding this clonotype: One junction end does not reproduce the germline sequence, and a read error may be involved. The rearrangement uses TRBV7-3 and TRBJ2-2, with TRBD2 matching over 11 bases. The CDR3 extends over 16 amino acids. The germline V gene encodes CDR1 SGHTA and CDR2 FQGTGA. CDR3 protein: CASSHIAGGRPGELFF. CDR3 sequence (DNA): TGCGCCAGCAGCCATATAGCGGGAGGGCGTCCCGGGGAGCTGTTTTTT.

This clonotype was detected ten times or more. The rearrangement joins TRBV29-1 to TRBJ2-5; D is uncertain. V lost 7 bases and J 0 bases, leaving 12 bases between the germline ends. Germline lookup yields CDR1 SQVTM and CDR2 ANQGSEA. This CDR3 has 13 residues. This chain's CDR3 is CSAVAEDQETQYF. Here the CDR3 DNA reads TGCAGCGCGGTGGCCGAAGACCAAGAGACCCAGTACTTC.

In DNA, the CDR3 is TGCAGTGCCAGGACTGACCCCTACGAGCAGTACTTC. As protein: CSARTDPYEQYF. The J gene is TRBJ2-7, the V gene TRBV20-1; TRBD2 might be the D (5 bases). V was cut by 6 bases and J by 2 bases, with 11 bases left in between. CDR3 size: 12 residues. Germline V gene data show CDR1 as DFQATT and CDR2 as SNEGSKA (reference sequence).

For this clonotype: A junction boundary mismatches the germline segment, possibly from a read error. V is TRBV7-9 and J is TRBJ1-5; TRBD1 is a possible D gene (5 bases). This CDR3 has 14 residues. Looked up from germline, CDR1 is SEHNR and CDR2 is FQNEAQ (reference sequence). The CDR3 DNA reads TGTGCCAGCAGCGGGGCAGATAGCAATCACCCCCAGCATTTT. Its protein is CASSGADSNHPQHF.

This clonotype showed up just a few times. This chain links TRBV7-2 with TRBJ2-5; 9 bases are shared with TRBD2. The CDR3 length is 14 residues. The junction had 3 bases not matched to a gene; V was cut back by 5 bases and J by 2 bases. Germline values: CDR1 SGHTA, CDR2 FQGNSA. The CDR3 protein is CASSGLAFQETQYF. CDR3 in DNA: TGTGCCAGCAGCGGACTAGCGTTTCAAGAGACCCAGTACTTC.